The 28 T cell receptor beta chains reported below all come from one sample, sequenced in a study of cytotoxic CD8 clonotypes in ibrutinib-treated CLL. The repertoire was sequenced with immunoSEQ multiplex PCR; TCRdb's copy has only in-frame clones and lacks some. Altogether 140,000 to 150,000 clones are present, 76% being singletons, with the ten largest covering approximately 5.1%. Sequenced material: PBMCs, taken after 24 months of ibrutinib treatment. The receptors come from a human donor with chronic lymphocytic leukemia.

V gene TRBV5-5 combines with J gene TRBJ1-5; D is unclear. There are 17 residues in the CDR3. Germline CDR1 reads SGHKS; CDR2 reads YYEKEE (reference sequence). V gave up 3 bases and J gave up 5 bases, with 21 bases separating them. CDR3 sequence reads: CASSSQKGRYGDQPQHF. The CDR3 DNA follows: TGTGCCAGCAGCTCCCAAAAGGGCAGGTACGGTGATCAGCCCCAGCATTTT. The complete variable domain, with remaining parts taken from reference TRBV5-5 and TRBJ1-5, reads DAGVTQSPTHLIKTRGQQVTLRCSPISGHKSVSWYQQVLGQGPQFIFQYYEKEERGRGNFPDRFSARQFPNYSSELNVNALLLGDSALYLCASSSQKGRYGDQPQHFGDGTRLSIL.

The gene calls are TRBV5-1 and TRBJ2-3; no reliable D call. Germline CDR1 SGHRS, CDR2 YFSETQ. V was trimmed by 3 bases and J by 3 bases, leaving 5 bases between them. The CDR3 length is 12 residues. The CDR3 sequence is CASSSRTDTQYF. CDR3 bases: TGCGCCAGCAGCTCCCGGACAGATACGCAGTATTTT.

The rearrangement links TRBV7-9 to TRBJ2-2; 7 bases align to TRBD2. The CDR3 is 12 residues long. Germline CDR1 and CDR2: SEHNR and FQNEAQ (reference sequence). Germline trimming cut 1 base from V and 11 bases from J; bases unmatched to any gene: 1. The CDR3 sequence: CASSLGTSELFF. Written as DNA, the CDR3 is TGTGCCAGCAGCTTAGGGACTAGTGAGCTGTTTTTT.

The chain has TRBV10-3 and TRBJ2-7; 10 positions agree with TRBD1. Germline lookup yields CDR1 ENHRY and CDR2 SYGVKD. The CDR3 runs to 13 residues. Trimming took 4 bases from V and 4 from J; bases not matched to a gene: 1. This CDR3 reads CAISGGQGYEQYF. The DNA for the CDR3 is TGTGCCATCAGTGGGGGACAGGGGTACGAGCAGTACTTC.

The CDR3 sequence: CASSPPPGTSLGTGELFF. CDR3 nucleotides: TGTGCCAGCAGCCCCCCCCCGGGGACTAGCTTAGGCACCGGGGAGCTGTTTTTT. The chain has TRBV7-3 and TRBJ2-2; 9 bases agree with TRBD2. Germline CDR1 SGHTA, CDR2 FQGTGA. The V and J ends lost 5 bases and 4 bases, in that order; junction bases with no gene match: 14. The CDR3 loop spans 18 amino acids.

The rearrangement joins TRBV4-2 to TRBJ2-7; 7 bases match TRBD1. From germline, CDR1 is LGHNA and CDR2 YNFKEQ. The length of the CDR3 is 16 residues. V shed 0 bases and J 4 bases; nucleotides not matched to a gene: 9. CDR3 bases: TGTGCCAGCAGCCAAGAGTGGGCAGGGGGTCGATACGAGCAGTACTTC. The encoded protein is CASSQEWAGGRYEQYF.

The chain recombines TRBV30 with TRBJ2-5; 10 nucleotides match TRBD2. The junction had 9 bases not matched to a gene; V was cut back by 6 bases and J by 5 bases. Germline-derived CDR1 and CDR2 are GTSNPN and SVGIG (reference sequence). The CDR3 consists of 14 residues. CDR3 DNA: TGTGCCTGTGCTAGCGGGGGCCCGGGGGAGACCCAGTACTTC. The encoded protein is CACASGGPGETQYF.

This clone was picked up one time. The chain is built from TRBV7-6 and TRBJ2-7; unclear D gene. The germline CDR1 and CDR2 sequences are SGHVS and FNYEAQ. This CDR3 spans 13 amino acids. Trimming took 2 bases from V and 4 from J, leaving 9 bases between them. CDR3 loop: CASSLSHEYEQYF. In nucleotides, the CDR3 is TGTGCCAGCAGCTTATCCCACGAGTACGAGCAGTACTTC. Using reference TRBV7-6 and TRBJ2-7 for the parts outside the CDR3, the full variable domain is GAGVSQSPRYKVTKRGQDVALRCDPISGHVSLYWYRQALGQGPEFLTYFNYEAQQDKSGLPNDRFSAERPEGSISTLTIQRTEQRDSAMYRCASSLSHEYEQYFGPGTRLTVT.

This rearrangement joins TRBV28 to TRBJ1-2; tentative D call: TRBD1 (5 bases). In germline, CDR1 is MDHEN, CDR2 SYDVKM. This CDR3 contains 17 residues. V shed 2 bases and J shed 4 bases, with 20 bases lying between them. The CDR3 nucleotides read TGTGCCAGCAGTTTACCTAGCCTGGTTCAGGGTGGCTATGGCTACACCTTC. Translation gives CASSLPSLVQGGYGYTF.

The rearrangement joins TRBV28 to TRBJ2-5, with TRBD2 identical over 13 bases. Germline V gene sequence: CDR1 MDHEN, CDR2 SYDVKM. V lost 5 bases and J lost 4; bases outside the gene matches: 10. The CDR3 is 17 residues long. In DNA form, the CDR3 reads TGTGCCAGCAGTCCCAATGGACTAGCGGGAGCTGGAGAGACCCAGTACTTC. Protein sequence: CASSPNGLAGAGETQYF.

V is TRBV28 and J is TRBJ2-5; a weak D match, TRBD2 (5 bases). This CDR3 is 13 amino acids long. Germline V lookup: CDR1 MDHEN, CDR2 SYDVKM. V lost 5 bases to trimming and J lost 2 bases, with 9 bases between them. CDR3 bases: TGTGCCAGCAGTCCCCGACTACAAGAGACCCAGTACTTC. It specifies CASSPRLQETQYF. Full variable domain (missing parts from reference TRBV28 and TRBJ2-5): DVKVTQSSRYLVKRTGEKVFLECVQDMDHENMFWYRQDPGLGLRLIYFSYDVKMKEKGDIPEGYSVSREKKERFSLILESASTNQTSMYLCASSPRLQETQYFGPGTRLLVL.

The chain recombines TRBV7-3 with TRBJ1-6; D perhaps matches TRBD1 (5 bases). This CDR3 has 15 residues. Trimming left V 2 bases short and J 10 bases short, with 15 bases between. Germline V gene lookup returns CDR1 SGHTA and CDR2 FQGTGA. CDR3 sequence: CASSLGPGGRSPLHF. The CDR3 DNA reads TGTGCCAGCAGCTTAGGCCCCGGGGGTAGGTCACCCCTCCACTTT. Complete variable domain (other parts from reference TRBV7-3 and TRBJ1-6): GAGVSQTPSNKVTEKGKYVELRCDPISGHTALYWYRQSLGQGPEFLIYFQGTGAADDSGLPNDRFFAVRPEGSVSTLKIQRTERGDSAVYLCASSLGPGGRSPLHFGNGTRLTVT.

This chain links TRBV2 with TRBJ2-7, with D uncertain. The CDR3 has 13 amino acids. Trimming left V 4 bases short and J 2 bases short, with 9 bases between. Per germline, CDR1 SNHLY and CDR2 FYNNEI. CDR3: CASSAQSTYEQYF. Written as DNA, the CDR3 is TGTGCCAGCAGTGCCCAAAGTACCTACGAGCAGTACTTC.

The V call is TRBV11-3, the J call TRBJ2-1; D might be TRBD1 or TRBD2, each matching 6 bases. The CDR3 runs 15 residues. In germline, CDR1 is SGHNT, CDR2 YENEEA. V shed 1 base and J shed 5 bases, with 12 bases lying between them. CDR3 residues: CASSLGHGGHNEQFF. DNA of the CDR3: TGTGCCAGCAGCTTAGGGCACGGGGGCCACAATGAGCAGTTCTTC. The whole variable domain, filled in from reference TRBV11-3 and TRBJ2-1, reads EAGVVQSPRYKIIEKKQPVAFWCNPISGHNTLYWYLQNLGQGPELLIRYENEEAVDDSQLPKDRFSAERLKGVDSTLKIQPAELGDSAVYLCASSLGHGGHNEQFFGPGTRLTVL.

J is TRBJ2-3 and V is TRBV4-1; 12 bases fit TRBD2. Germline-derived CDR1 and CDR2 are MGHRA and YSYEKL. V was pared by 0 bases and J by 6 bases, with 7 bases of the junction left unmatched. This CDR3 contains 17 residues. Written as DNA, the CDR3 is TGCGCCAGCAGCCAAGATTCTAGCGGGGGGGAGTGGGATACGCAGTATTTT. Protein sequence: CASSQDSSGGEWDTQYF.

The chain carries TRBV9 and TRBJ1-1; no reliable D call. Germline V gene data show CDR1 as SGDLS and CDR2 as YYNGEE. Deletions cut 5 bases from V and 4 bases from J, with 15 bases between. The CDR3 extends over 14 amino acids. The CDR3 sequence: CASRPFGRITEAFF. The CDR3 DNA reads as TGTGCCAGCAGGCCCTTCGGGCGGATCACTGAAGCTTTCTTT.

V gene TRBV27 combines with J gene TRBJ1-6; D might be TRBD1 (5 bases). V lost 5 bases to trimming and J lost 9 bases, with 23 bases between them. The CDR3 covers 17 residues. Looked up from germline, CDR1 is MNHEY and CDR2 is SMNVEV (reference sequence). The CDR3 sequence is CASSPPAGPRGGSPLHF. CDR3 DNA sequence: TGTGCCAGCAGTCCACCGGCCGGCCCCCGTGGGGGTTCACCCCTCCACTTT.

The V and J genes are TRBV9 and TRBJ2-1, with D perhaps TRBD2 (7 bases). The germline V and J ends were trimmed by 0 bases and 4 bases, with 11 bases remaining between them. CDR3 length: 15 amino acids. CDR1 and CDR2 (germline): SGDLS, YYNGEE. The CDR3 loop is CASSVEGGPYNEQFF. The CDR3 nucleotides read TGTGCCAGCAGCGTAGAGGGGGGGCCATACAATGAGCAGTTCTTC.

The chain joins TRBV27 to TRBJ2-7; tentatively, D is TRBD2 (6 bases). Trimming took 4 bases from V and 2 from J, leaving 12 bases between them. CDR1 is MNHEY and CDR2 is SMNVEV in the germline V gene (reference sequence). This CDR3 region has 14 residues. CDR3 coding DNA: TGTGCCAGCAGTTATGGCGGAGGGACCTACGAGCAGTACTTC. It yields the protein CASSYGGGTYEQYF.

The chain uses TRBV5-5 and TRBJ2-3; D remains ambiguous. Trimming left V 5 bases short and J 2 bases short, with 12 bases between. From germline, CDR1 is SGHKS and CDR2 YYEKEE (reference sequence). The CDR3 runs to 14 residues. DNA for the CDR3: TGTGCCAGCAGGTGGCTACCCGACACAGATACGCAGTATTTT. Protein product: CASRWLPDTDTQYF.

V usage is TRBV5-1 and J usage is TRBJ2-2; 8 bases line up with TRBD1. The CDR3 totals 15 residues. After removal of 9 bases from V and 6 bases from J, the junction contained 13 bases not matched to a gene. CDR1 and CDR2 from the germline V gene are SGHRS and YFSETQ. CDR3 DNA: TGCGCCACAAAAGGACAGGGCGGTACCCCCGGGGAGCTGTTTTTT. It codes for CATKGQGGTPGELFF.

This sequence joins TRBV19 and TRBJ2-7; D is undetermined. Germline assignment: CDR1 LNHDA and CDR2 SQIVND (reference sequence). V shed 3 bases and J shed 2 bases, with 8 bases lying between them. This CDR3 contains 13 residues. The CDR3 loop is CASSIYLAYEQYF. The CDR3 region has the DNA TGTGCCAGTAGTATTTACCTCGCCTACGAGCAGTACTTC.

This chain connects TRBV27 to TRBJ2-7; D could derive from TRBD1 or TRBD2 (5 bases each). The CDR3 is 13 residues long. Trimming pared 6 bases from V and 1 base from J, leaving 10 bases between. The germline gives CDR1 MNHEY, CDR2 SMNVEV (reference sequence). CDR3 protein: CASSRGRSYEQYF. In DNA, the CDR3 is TGTGCCAGCAGCCGGGGCAGATCCTACGAGCAGTACTTC.

This clone was found a few times. J is TRBJ2-5 and V is TRBV5-1; possible D gene TRBD2, 5 bases. CDR3 length: 14 amino acids. Trimming shortened V by 2 bases and J by 0 bases, and 8 bases separated the two germline ends. Germline V gives CDR1 SGHRS, CDR2 YFSETQ. CDR3 residues: CASSFGEYQETQYF. DNA for the CDR3: TGCGCCAGCAGCTTCGGGGAGTACCAAGAGACCCAGTACTTC.

This sequence joins TRBV7-2 and TRBJ1-4; perhaps TRBD1 as D (6 bases). The CDR3 sequence is 15 residues long. With 1 base removed from V and 6 bases from J, the gap between germline ends came to 12 bases. The germline V gene has CDR1 SGHTA and CDR2 FQGNSA. CDR3 in amino acids: CASSLEGGWDEKLFF. CDR3 nucleotide sequence: TGTGCCAGCAGCTTAGAAGGGGGGTGGGATGAAAAACTGTTTTTT. Drawing the rest from reference TRBV7-2 and TRBJ1-4, the complete variable domain is GAGVSQSPSNKVTEKGKDVELRCDPISGHTALYWYRQSLGQGLEFLIYFQGNSAPDKSGLPSDRFSAERTGGSVSTLTIQRTQQEDSAVYLCASSLEGGWDEKLFFGSGTQLSVL.

Here the CDR3 DNA reads TGTGCCAGCAGGCGACAGGGCGGGAACACCGGGGAGCTGTTTTTT. This translates into CASRRQGGNTGELFF. The chain recombines TRBV6-6 with TRBJ2-2, with 7 bases aligning to TRBD1. This CDR3 is built from 15 residues. CDR1 is MNHNY and CDR2 is SVGAGI in the germline V gene (reference sequence). Trimming took 6 bases from V and 1 from J; bases not matched to a gene: 5.

This chain links TRBV6-4 with TRBJ2-3; TRBD2 matches 9 bases. J gave up 5 bases and V 2 bases, and 8 bases lay outside the gene matches. Germline values: CDR1 MRHNA, CDR2 SNTAGT. The CDR3 is 16 amino acids. The CDR3 nucleotides are TGTGCCAGCAGTGACCCATGGACTAGCGAGAGAGATACGCAGTATTTT. Translating gives CASSDPWTSERDTQYF.

The chain joins TRBV28 to TRBJ2-1; D not certain. Germline values: CDR1 MDHEN, CDR2 SYDVKM. V shed 5 bases and J shed 4 bases, with 6 bases lying between them. This CDR3 has 12 residues. CDR3 coding DNA: TGTGCCAGCAGTCCGAATTACAATGAGCAGTTCTTC. It is translated as CASSPNYNEQFF.